One sample yielded the 10 T cell receptor beta chains listed below, sequenced in a study of blood T cell repertoires in COVID-19. Assay used: immunoSEQ multiplex PCR; TCRdb lists only in-frame clones, some missing. Of roughly 300,000 clones detected, approximately 88% appear once; the ten largest clones hold 1.4% to 1.5%. Material for sequencing was peripheral blood. The receptors here all came from a human donor with COVID-19, enrolled during active disease. The donor label of this sample is uncertain.

CDR3 coding DNA: TGTGCCAGCTCACCACCTCGTCTAGCGGGAACAGATACGCAGTATTTT. Encoded protein: CASSPPRLAGTDTQYF. The chain links TRBV18 to TRBJ2-3; 9 nucleotides align to TRBD2. V dropped 0 bases and J dropped 3; count of bases not matched to a gene: 4. The CDR3 covers 16 residues. In germline, CDR1 is KGHSH, CDR2 LQKENI.

V gene TRBV7-9 combines with J gene TRBJ1-1; D may be TRBD1 (5 bases). Looked up from germline, CDR1 is SEHNR and CDR2 is FQNEAQ (reference sequence). The ends were cut back, 1 base at V and 6 bases at J, with 9 bases in the middle. The CDR3 consists of 13 residues. In nucleotides, the CDR3 is TGTGCCAGCAGCTTAGTTCAGGGCTCTGAAGCTTTCTTT. Translation: CASSLVQGSEAFF.

This chain links TRBV6-5 with TRBJ1-2; D uncertain. The CDR3 has 14 amino acids. V lost 7 bases to trimming and J lost 5 bases, with 17 bases between them. Germline V gene data show CDR1 as MNHEY and CDR2 as SVGAGI. The CDR3 DNA is TGTGCCAGCATTCAAGGCGGGGATACTTATGGCTACACCTTC. Translation: CASIQGGDTYGYTF.

J is TRBJ2-3 and V is TRBV19; D ambiguous. Germline V gives CDR1 LNHDA, CDR2 SQIVND (reference sequence). The V gene lost 6 bases and the J gene lost 0 bases, with 10 bases spanning the gap. The CDR3 totals 14 residues. CDR3 in amino acids: CASRSAASTDTQYF. CDR3 DNA: TGTGCCAGTAGGAGCGCCGCTAGCACAGATACGCAGTATTTT.

The V call is TRBV28, the J call TRBJ2-7; 12 bases fit TRBD2. The CDR3 extends over 16 amino acids. Trimming cost V 5 bases and J 3 bases; bases outside gene matches: 8. Per germline, CDR1 MDHEN and CDR2 SYDVKM. CDR3 sequence: CASSTPSGRAFYEQYF. The CDR3, as DNA: TGTGCCAGCAGTACCCCTAGCGGGAGGGCCTTCTACGAGCAGTACTTC. Supplemented by reference TRBV28 and TRBJ2-7, the full variable domain reads DVKVTQSSRYLVKRTGEKVFLECVQDMDHENMFWYRQDPGLGLRLIYFSYDVKMKEKGDIPEGYSVSREKKERFSLILESASTNQTSMYLCASSTPSGRAFYEQYFGPGTRLTVT.

This chain uses TRBV10-2 with TRBJ2-1, with D possibly being TRBD2 (6 bases). The V and J ends lost 7 bases and 1 base respectively, with 14 bases between them. Germline CDR1 reads WSHSY; CDR2 reads SAAADI. CDR3 length: 15 residues. In DNA form, the CDR3 reads TGCGCCAGCACCTGGAGTAGCGGTTCCTACAATGAGCAGTTCTTC. Amino acid sequence: CASTWSSGSYNEQFF.

The chain is built from TRBV7-2 and TRBJ2-1; D possibly corresponds to TRBD2 (6 bases). V was clipped by 1 base and J by 5 bases, with 12 bases between them. CDR3 size: 15 residues. CDR1 is SGHTA, CDR2 FQGNSA, per germline. CDR3 sequence reads: CASSLGGAMNNEQFF. For the CDR3, the DNA is TGTGCCAGCAGCTTAGGCGGGGCTATGAACAATGAGCAGTTCTTC.

This clone has a handful of counts. The chain combines TRBV19 with TRBJ1-2; 9 bases agree with TRBD1. Unmatched junction bases numbered 12, after V lost 5 bases and J lost 5 bases. Germline V gene lookup returns CDR1 LNHDA and CDR2 SQIVND (reference sequence). The CDR3 is made up of 16 amino acids. The CDR3 region is CASSPRSQGAGYGYTF. In nucleotides, the CDR3 is TGTGCCAGTAGTCCCCGTTCACAGGGGGCAGGTTATGGCTACACCTTC. Variable domain in full (rest from reference TRBV19 and TRBJ1-2): DGGITQSPKYLFRKEGQNVTLSCEQNLNHDAMYWYRQDPGQGLRLIYYSQIVNDFQKGDIAEGYSVSREKKESFPLTVTSAQKNPTAFYLCASSPRSQGAGYGYTFGSGTRLTVV.

This clone was detected only once. The chain joins TRBV6-5 to TRBJ2-1; TRBD2 matches at 7 bases. CDR1 and CDR2 from the germline V gene are MNHEY and SVGAGI. Trimming at V came to 5 bases and at J to 6 bases, leaving 4 bases not matched to a gene. This CDR3 has 13 amino acids. The CDR3 region is CASSRTRINEQFF. CDR3 coding DNA: TGTGCCAGCAGTAGGACTAGAATCAATGAGCAGTTCTTC.

V is TRBV11-1 and J is TRBJ2-3, with TRBD1 matching 10 bases. V gave up 3 bases and J gave up 4 bases; unmatched junction bases: 1. This CDR3 region has 14 residues. Germline V lookup: CDR1 SGHAT, CDR2 FQDESV (reference sequence). CDR3 amino acids: CASSFGQGADTQYF. CDR3 sequence (DNA): TGTGCCAGCAGCTTCGGACAGGGGGCAGATACGCAGTATTTT.